The sample holds many counts of the clone carrying this TCR beta chain. TCRdb re-called clones via MiXCR from the PCR reads. The profile shows fewer than 40,000 clones, about 20% of them singletons. Nobody among the patients had been given any treatment before thyroid surgery. The sample belongs to a study of metastatic and nonmetastatic thyroid tumors. This CDR3 comprises 15 residues. V lost 1 base to trimming and J lost 2 bases, with 9 bases between them. CDR1 DFQATT and CDR2 SNEGSKA come from the germline V gene (reference sequence). The sequence was obtained from a female donor with papillary thyroid cancer or a benign thyroid nodule (not recorded which). Some clones in this sample may be carry-over from other donors' samples. This chain joins TRBV20-1 and TRBJ2-6, with D perhaps TRBD1 or TRBD2 (5 bases each). Sequencing input: tumor tissue. The CDR3 DNA sequence: TGCAGTGCTAGAGGAGGGGCGACTGGGGCCAACGTCCTGACTTTC. This encodes CSARGGATGANVLTF.